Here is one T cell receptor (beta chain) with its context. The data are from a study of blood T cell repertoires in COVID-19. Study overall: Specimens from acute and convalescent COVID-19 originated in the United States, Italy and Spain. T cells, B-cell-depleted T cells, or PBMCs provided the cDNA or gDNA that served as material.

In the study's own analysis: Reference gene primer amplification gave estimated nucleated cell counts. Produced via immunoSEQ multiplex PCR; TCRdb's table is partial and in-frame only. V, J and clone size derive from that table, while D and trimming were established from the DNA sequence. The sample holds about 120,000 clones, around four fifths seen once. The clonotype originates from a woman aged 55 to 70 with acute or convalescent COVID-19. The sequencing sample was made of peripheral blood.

CDR3: CAWSVSGYQNIQYF. CDR3 coding DNA: TGTGCCTGGAGTGTATCGGGGTACCAAAACATTCAGTACTTC. The V and J genes are TRBV30 and TRBJ2-4, with D perhaps TRBD2 (5 bases). Per the germline V gene, CDR1 is GTSNPN and CDR2 is SVGIG (reference sequence). The CDR3 runs to 14 residues. Trimming cost V 0 bases and J 5 bases, with 11 bases left between them.